This T cell receptor (beta chain) emerged from a study of blood T cell repertoires in COVID-19. Overall study context: Whether acute or convalescent, the COVID-19 samples came from the United States, Italy and Spain.

Participants' reported clinical history set cohort assignment. The protocol was immunoSEQ multiplex PCR, while the TCRdb copy is restricted to in-frame clones and leaves out a portion. Of a few hundred thousand clones listed, approximately 91% were seen once; the top ten hold approximately 1.2%. The CDR3 is 14 residues long. Between the trimmed V and J ends, which lost 3 bases and 5 bases, there was a span of 10 bases. Germline CDR1 LNHDA, CDR2 SQIVND (reference sequence). The V and J genes are TRBV19 and TRBJ1-4; no clear D. This receptor was identified in a human donor in a cohort exposed to, infected with or recovered from COVID-19 (not recorded which). The donor label of this sample is uncertain. The sequenced sample consisted of PBMCs or T cells enriched from blood (not recorded which). This CDR3 reads CASSIGVLNEKLFF. CDR3 nucleotide sequence: TGTGCCAGTAGTATCGGTGTCCTCAATGAAAAACTGTTTTTT. The whole variable domain, remainder taken from reference TRBV19 and TRBJ1-4, is DGGITQSPKYLFRKEGQNVTLSCEQNLNHDAMYWYRQDPGQGLRLIYYSQIVNDFQKGDIAEGYSVSREKKESFPLTVTSAQKNPTAFYLCASSIGVLNEKLFFGSGTQLSVL.